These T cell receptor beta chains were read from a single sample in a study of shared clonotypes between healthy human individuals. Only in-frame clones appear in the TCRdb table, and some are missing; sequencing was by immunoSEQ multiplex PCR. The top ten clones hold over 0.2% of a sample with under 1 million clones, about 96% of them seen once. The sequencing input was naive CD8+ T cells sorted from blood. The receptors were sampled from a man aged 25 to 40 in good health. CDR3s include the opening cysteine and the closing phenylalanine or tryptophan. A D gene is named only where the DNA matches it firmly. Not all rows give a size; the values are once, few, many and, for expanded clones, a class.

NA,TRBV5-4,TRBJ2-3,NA,TGTGCCAGCAGCTTGTTCGGCGCGGGGACAGATACGCAGTATTTT,CASSLFGAGTDTQYF
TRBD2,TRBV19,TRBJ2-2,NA,TGTGCCAGTAGTATAGGGCTAGCGGCTTACACCGGGGAGCTGTTTTTT,CASSIGLAAYTGELFF
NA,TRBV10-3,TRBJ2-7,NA,TGTGCCATCAGTGAGGGCAGTAGTAACGAGCAGTACTTC,CAISEGSSNEQYF
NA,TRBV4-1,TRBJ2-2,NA,TGCGCCAGCAGCCTCGGAGCGGGCGTAAACACCGGGGAGCTGTTTTTT,CASSLGAGVNTGELFF
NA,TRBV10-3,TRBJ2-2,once,TGTGCCATCAGGACCGACCAGGACGCGAACACCGGGGAGCTGTTTTTT,CAIRTDQDANTGELFF
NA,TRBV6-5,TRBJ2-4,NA,TGTGCCAGCAGCCAATTAAGCGGAATTCAGTACTTC,CASSQLSGIQYF
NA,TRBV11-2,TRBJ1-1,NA,TGTGCCAGCAGCTTAGATCCTCCACTTGAAGCTTTCTTT,CASSLDPPLEAFF
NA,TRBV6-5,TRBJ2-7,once,TGTGCCAGCAGTCCATTACAGGGCTACGAGCAGTACTTC,CASSPLQGYEQYF
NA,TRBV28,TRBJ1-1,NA,TGTGCCAGCAGTGCCGAATTGGATTCGAGGGCTTTCTTT,CASSAELDSRAFF
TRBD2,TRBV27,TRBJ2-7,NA,TGTGCCAGCAGCGCGGGACTAGCGGGAAGGGAGCAGTACTTC,CASSAGLAGREQYF
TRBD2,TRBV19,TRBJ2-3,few,TGTGCCAGTAGTCCTAGCGGGAGAGGGGATACGCAGTATTTT,CASSPSGRGDTQYF
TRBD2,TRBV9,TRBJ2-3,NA,TGTGCCAGCAGGGGACTAGCGGGAGGGCTGGATTTT,CASRGLAGGLDF
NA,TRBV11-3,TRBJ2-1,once,TGTGCCAGCAGCTCACAAGACGACAGGGAGCAGTTCTTC,CASSSQDDREQFF
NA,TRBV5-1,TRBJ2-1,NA,TGCGCCAGCAGTTGGGGATTTGGGGGTTACAATGAGCAGTTCTTC,CASSWGFGGYNEQFF
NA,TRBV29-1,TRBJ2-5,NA,TGCAGCGTTGAAGCCCCTAGCCTCAGGGACCAAGAGACCCAGTACTTC,CSVEAPSLRDQETQYF
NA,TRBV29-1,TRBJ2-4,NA,TGCAGCGTTGATCCGGGACAAGAAAACATTCAGTACTTC,CSVDPGQENIQYF
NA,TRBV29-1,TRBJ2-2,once,TGCAGCGTTGAAGGTCCCGTCGACTCAAACACCGGGGAGCTGTTTTTT,CSVEGPVDSNTGELFF
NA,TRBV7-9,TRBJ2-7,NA,TGTGCCAGCAGCTCTGGACATGTCGCCTACGAGCAGTACTTC,CASSSGHVAYEQYF
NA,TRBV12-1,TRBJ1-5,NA,TGTGCCAGCAGCTTTGAACACCGCCACCTCCTCAACTTAAATCAGCCCCAGCATTTT,CASSFEHRHLLNLNQPQHF
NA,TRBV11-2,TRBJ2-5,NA,TGTGCCAGCGCGGTTAACCAAGAGACCCAGTACTTC,CASAVNQETQYF
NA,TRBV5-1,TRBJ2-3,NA,TGCGCCAGCAGTGACCGACTAGAAGCAACAGATACGCAGTATTTT,CASSDRLEATDTQYF
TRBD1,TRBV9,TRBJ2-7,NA,TGTGCCAGCAGCGTAGAAACAGGGGGCTACGAGCAGTACTTC,CASSVETGGYEQYF
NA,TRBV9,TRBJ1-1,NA,TGTGCCAGCAGCGTAGGCAGGGGTCCTTCTATGAACACTGAAGCTTTCTTT,CASSVGRGPSMNTEAFF
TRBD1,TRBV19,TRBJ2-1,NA,TGTGCCAGTACCGAGGACAGGGGGCTCTACAATGAGCAGTTCTTC,CASTEDRGLYNEQFF